Below are 32 T cell receptor beta chains sequenced from a single sample in a study of T-cell reconstitution after alpha-beta-depleted transplantation in children. Unique molecular identifiers were incorporated when the TCRbeta library was constructed. TCRdb redid the calling of the PCR reads with MiXCR, one entry per CDR3 protein. The sample has 700,000 to 950,000 distinct CDR3 sequences; under 20% are singletons. This specimen was PBMCs, mostly from graft donor cells, taken 360 days after TCRalphabeta/CD19-depleted stem cell transplant. The source is a male patient between 10 and 17 years old who had a stem cell transplant for acute lymphoblastic leukemia, so the T cells may come from the graft donor.

This clonotype was found a few times. The chain couples TRBV7-6 to TRBJ2-1; TRBD2 agrees at 9 bases. The germline V gene encodes CDR1 SGHVS and CDR2 FNYEAQ. V lost 3 bases, J lost 8 bases, and 17 bases stayed unmatched. The CDR3 extends over 18 amino acids. The CDR3 spells CASSLTLVRREGGYEQFF. In DNA form, the CDR3 reads TGTGCCAGCAGCTTGACCCTTGTTCGGCGGGAGGGGGGGTATGAGCAGTTCTTC.

There are many counts of this clonotype. The rearrangement joins TRBV5-1 to TRBJ2-7, with no clear D. From germline, CDR1 is SGHRS and CDR2 YFSETQ. The CDR3 sequence is 13 residues long. V was clipped by 3 bases and J by 3 bases, with 10 bases between them. In DNA, the CDR3 is TGCGCCAGCAGCTCGGATTCCGGCTACGAGCAGTACTTC. Amino acid sequence: CASSSDSGYEQYF.

The chain employs TRBV11-2 and TRBJ2-1; D not certain. The CDR3 runs to 15 residues. V lost 9 bases, J lost 4 bases, and 19 bases lay in between. Germline V gene lookup returns CDR1 SGHAT and CDR2 FQNNGV. Here the CDR3 reads CASNRGGGQYNEQFF. For the CDR3, the DNA is TGTGCCAGTAACCGTGGCGGCGGCCAATACAATGAGCAGTTCTTC.

This clonotype was seen only a few times. V is TRBV27 and J is TRBJ2-7; the match to TRBD2 covers 9 bases. Germline trimming cut 8 bases from V and 6 bases from J; bases unmatched to any gene: 14. Germline V lookup: CDR1 MNHEY, CDR2 SMNVEV (reference sequence). CDR3 length: 15 residues. Here the CDR3 DNA reads TGTGCCAGCTCTAGTTCCCCGGGACTAGCTAGCGAGCAGTACTTC. Protein product: CASSSSPGLASEQYF.

The CDR3 DNA follows: TGTGCCACCAGTCAAGGGGGCAGCCAGCCCCAGCATTTT. This encodes CATSQGGSQPQHF. The gene calls are TRBV24-1 and TRBJ1-5; 7 bases agree with TRBD1. Germline V gene lookup returns CDR1 KGHDR and CDR2 SFDVKD. CDR3 length equals 13 residues. With 6 bases clipped from V and 7 bases from J, the junction kept 5 bases outside the gene matches.

V gene TRBV27 combines with J gene TRBJ1-1; D remains ambiguous. Trimming took off 1 base at V and 0 bases at J, with 21 bases between the two ends. This CDR3 region has 19 residues. Germline CDR1 is MNHEY and CDR2 is SMNVEV (reference sequence). Here the CDR3 DNA reads TGTGCCAGCAGTTTATTCACGGGGTTGCGAGGACGCATGAACACTGAAGCTTTCTTT. It is translated as CASSLFTGLRGRMNTEAFF.

The rearrangement links TRBV6-5 to TRBJ2-3; D might be TRBD2 (5 bases). V lost 0 bases to trimming and J lost 4 bases, with 8 bases between them. Germline V CDR1 and CDR2: MNHEY, SVGAGI. This CDR3 is 14 amino acids long. CDR3 region: CASSYSLAPDTQYF. For the CDR3, the DNA is TGTGCCAGCAGTTACTCCCTAGCTCCAGATACGCAGTATTTT.

In this sample, this clonotype turned up a few times. J is TRBJ1-5 and V is TRBV5-1; tentative D call: TRBD1 (5 bases). The CDR3 contains 14 residues. Per the germline V gene, CDR1 is SGHRS and CDR2 is YFSETQ. The germline V and J ends were trimmed by 1 base and 6 bases, with 11 bases remaining between them. The CDR3 spells CASSLSGPPQPQHF. The CDR3 DNA is TGCGCCAGCAGCTTGTCGGGGCCCCCTCAGCCCCAGCATTTT.

A few counts support this clonotype. This chain joins TRBV29-1 and TRBJ2-1; D gene ambiguous. V was trimmed by 4 bases and J by 7 bases, leaving 8 bases between them. This CDR3 is 11 amino acids long. Germline CDR1 reads SQVTM; CDR2 reads ANQGSEA. The CDR3 nucleotides read TGCAGCGTTGCATTAGGAAATGAGCAGTTCTTC. Its protein is CSVALGNEQFF.

The V call is TRBV25-1, the J call TRBJ2-2; D is ambiguous. Germline V CDR1 and CDR2: MGHDK, SYGVNS. This CDR3 spans 14 amino acids. V lost 1 base and J 4 bases, leaving 7 bases between the germline ends. CDR3 sequence reads: CASSEWYGTGELFF. The CDR3 nucleotides read TGTGCCAGCAGTGAATGGTACGGCACCGGGGAGCTGTTTTTT.

This rearrangement joins TRBV20-1 to TRBJ2-2, with D tentatively TRBD1 (5 bases). CDR1 is DFQATT and CDR2 is SNEGSKA in the germline V gene (reference sequence). The CDR3 has 14 residues. V was shortened by 5 bases and J by 1 base, with 11 bases between the two germline ends. The DNA of the CDR3 is TGCAGTGCTTCTCCTGACAGGAACACCGGGGAGCTGTTTTTT. Translating gives CSASPDRNTGELFF.

The chain couples TRBV5-1 to TRBJ2-7; 9 bases fit TRBD2. CDR3 size: 20 residues. Germline values: CDR1 SGHRS, CDR2 YFSETQ. V dropped 4 bases and J dropped 6; count of bases not matched to a gene: 26. The CDR3 protein is CASSLVGDSGRVRLGTEQYF. The CDR3 nucleotides are TGCGCCAGCAGCCTTGTGGGGGATAGCGGGAGAGTTAGGCTCGGAACCGAGCAGTACTTC.

J is TRBJ2-5 and V is TRBV7-3; a weak D match, TRBD2 (6 bases). V lost 0 bases, J lost 6 bases, and 11 bases lay in between. The CDR3 runs to 14 residues. Germline V gene sequence: CDR1 SGHTA, CDR2 FQGTGA. Written as DNA, the CDR3 is TGTGCCAGCAGCTTAACGGGAGGAGGGAAGACCCAGTACTTC. Translating it yields CASSLTGGGKTQYF.

This sequence joins TRBV5-5 and TRBJ1-5; 11 bases agree with TRBD1. The CDR3 runs to 16 residues. J was trimmed by 5 bases and V by 3 bases; bases with no gene match: 7. CDR1 is SGHKS, CDR2 YYEKEE, per germline (reference sequence). CDR3: CASSSRTGGLDQPQHF. The CDR3 DNA follows: TGTGCCAGCAGCTCCCGGACAGGGGGCCTCGATCAGCCCCAGCATTTT.

This chain connects TRBV4-1 to TRBJ2-3, with D perhaps TRBD2 (6 bases). This CDR3 spans 15 amino acids. V dropped 0 bases and J dropped 3 bases, with 10 bases sitting between them. Germline V lookup: CDR1 MGHRA, CDR2 YSYEKL. The DNA for the CDR3 is TGCGCCAGCAGCCAAGATCTGGGGAGGACAGATACGCAGTATTTT. Its protein is CASSQDLGRTDTQYF.

A few counts support this clonotype. The genes are TRBV12-3 or TRBV12-4 and TRBJ2-7; D call uncertain. V was trimmed by 3 bases and J by 1 base, leaving 13 bases between them. This CDR3 region has 15 residues. CDR3 in amino acids: CASSLGFGRSYEQYF. The CDR3, as DNA: TGTGCCAGCAGTTTGGGTTTTGGCAGATCCTACGAGCAGTACTTC.

This clonotype was detected many times. This rearrangement joins TRBV5-4 to TRBJ1-1; D may be TRBD1 (5 bases). CDR3 size: 14 residues. Germline V CDR1 and CDR2: SGHNT, YYREEE (reference sequence). V dropped 4 bases and J dropped 10 bases, with 20 bases sitting between them. The CDR3 region is CASSPWRGSTGAFF. Written as DNA, the CDR3 is TGTGCCAGCAGCCCATGGAGGGGCAGCACGGGAGCTTTCTTT.

CDR3 sequence reads: CATSESGTAYEQYF. CDR3 sequence (DNA): TGTGCCACCAGCGAGTCGGGGACCGCCTACGAGCAGTACTTC. This chain connects TRBV15 to TRBJ2-7; either TRBD1 or TRBD2 may supply D (5 bases each). V was clipped by 5 bases and J by 2 bases, with 13 bases between them. The CDR3 consists of 14 residues. Germline V lookup: CDR1 LNHNV, CDR2 YYDKDF (reference sequence). The full variable domain, in which reference TRBV15 and TRBJ2-7 provide the parts outside the CDR3, is DAMVIQNPRYQVTQFGKPVTLSCSQTLNHNVMYWYQQKSSQAPKLLFHYYDKDFNNEADTPDNFQSRRPNTSFCFLDIRSPGLGDTAMYLCATSESGTAYEQYFGPGTRLTVT.

This chain's CDR3 is CASSLVGSMAKNIQYF. CDR3 coding DNA: TGTGCCAGCAGCTTAGTCGGGAGCATGGCCAAAAACATTCAGTACTTC. The rearrangement joins TRBV11-2 to TRBJ2-4; D possibly corresponds to TRBD2 (6 bases). The CDR3 is made up of 16 amino acids. Looked up from germline, CDR1 is SGHAT and CDR2 is FQNNGV. Trimming took 1 base from V and 1 from J, leaving 11 bases between them.

Only a few counts were recorded for this clonotype. The rearrangement uses TRBV4-1 and TRBJ2-1, with 10 positions matching TRBD2. Germline V gene sequence: CDR1 MGHRA, CDR2 YSYEKL. V was clipped by 3 bases and J by 9 bases; unmatched bases: 5. This CDR3 spans 14 amino acids. The CDR3 reads CASSHLAGVAEQFF. The CDR3 DNA is TGCGCCAGCAGCCATCTAGCGGGAGTTGCTGAGCAGTTCTTC.

This clonotype was detected ten times or more. The chain uses TRBV12-3 or TRBV12-4 and TRBJ2-7; TRBD1 might be the D (6 bases). V was shortened by 0 bases and J by 7 bases, with 13 bases between the two germline ends. This CDR3 comprises 14 residues. This CDR3 reads CASSLAQGKKEQYF. The CDR3 DNA follows: TGTGCCAGCAGTTTAGCACAGGGTAAAAAGGAGCAGTACTTC.

This clonotype was recorded a few times. The V and J genes are TRBV7-9 and TRBJ2-5; 7 nucleotides align to TRBD1. CDR1 and CDR2 from the germline V gene are SEHNR and FQNEAQ (reference sequence). The CDR3 is 14 residues long. Trimming cost V 4 bases and J 1 base; bases outside gene matches: 3. CDR3 sequence: CASSYWTGQETQYF. CDR3 nucleotide sequence: TGTGCCAGCAGCTACTGGACAGGCCAAGAGACCCAGTACTTC.

V gene TRBV15 combines with J gene TRBJ1-5; TRBD1 might be the D (6 bases). Per the germline V gene, CDR1 is LNHNV and CDR2 is YYDKDF (reference sequence). V was clipped by 5 bases and J by 6 bases, with 11 bases between them. CDR3 length: 13 residues. CDR3 bases: TGTGCCACCAGCGGGGGGCTTGGTCAGCCCCAGCATTTT. This encodes CATSGGLGQPQHF.

The table lists this clonotype with a few counts. The chain employs TRBV5-1 and TRBJ2-1, with 11 bases fitting TRBD1. Germline V gene sequence: CDR1 SGHRS, CDR2 YFSETQ. The CDR3 is made up of 17 amino acids. Trimming at V came to 4 bases and at J to 6 bases, leaving 12 bases not matched to a gene. CDR3: CASSPLPGQGASNEQFF. DNA of the CDR3: TGCGCCAGCAGCCCCTTACCTGGACAGGGGGCATCCAATGAGCAGTTCTTC.

As for this clonotype: This sequence may be a read error, since a much larger clone differs from it by one base. This chain uses TRBV4-1 with TRBJ2-2; 9 nucleotides line up with TRBD2. CDR1 and CDR2 from the germline V gene are MGHRA and YSYEKL. The CDR3 has 16 amino acids. The CDR3 nucleotides read TGCGCCGGCAGCCAGGTCTTTCAAGCGGGAGGCGGGGAGCTGTTTTTT. Translation gives CAGSQVFQAGGGELFF.

The V gene is TRBV28, the J gene TRBJ2-3; 9 bases map to TRBD1. From germline, CDR1 is MDHEN and CDR2 SYDVKM. The V and J ends lost 8 bases and 5 bases, in that order; junction bases with no gene match: 11. The CDR3 has 15 residues. In DNA, the CDR3 is TGTGCCAGCCGGGGGGAACAGGGGGCGATAGATACGCAGTATTTT. Encoded protein: CASRGEQGAIDTQYF.

There are a few counts of this clonotype. The CDR3 DNA reads TGTGCCAGCAGCCACCGAAGGCGGCAGGGACCAAACATTCAGTACTTC. This codes for CASSHRRRQGPNIQYF. The chain joins TRBV3-1 to TRBJ2-4; D tentatively reads TRBD1 or TRBD2 (5 bases each). Germline assignment: CDR1 LGHDT and CDR2 YNNKEL (reference sequence). The CDR3 is made up of 16 amino acids. Deletions cut 3 bases from V and 6 bases from J, with 18 bases between.

V is TRBV7-9 and J is TRBJ2-7, with 7 positions matching TRBD2. Unmatched junction bases numbered 11, after V lost 5 bases and J lost 4 bases. CDR3 size: 15 residues. The germline V gene has CDR1 SEHNR and CDR2 FQNEAQ (reference sequence). DNA for the CDR3: TGTGCCAGCAGCCTGACTAGCCCAAGTGCATACGAGCAGTACTTC. Protein sequence: CASSLTSPSAYEQYF.

This clonotype was seen only a few times. The CDR3 here is CSPGRGIQETQYF. CDR3 bases: TGCAGCCCCGGTCGAGGGATCCAAGAGACCCAGTACTTC. The chain couples TRBV20-1 to TRBJ2-5; TRBD2 is a possible D gene (5 bases). In germline, CDR1 is DFQATT, CDR2 SNEGSKA (reference sequence). There are 13 residues in the CDR3.

The genes are TRBV18 and TRBJ2-7; 10 nucleotides match TRBD1. CDR1 KGHSH and CDR2 LQKENI come from the germline V gene. V was pared by 3 bases and J by 4 bases, with 9 bases of the junction left unmatched. This CDR3 has 16 amino acids. The CDR3, as DNA: TGTGCCAGCTCACCCCTCAGCGGGACAGGGGTTTACGAGCAGTACTTC. It is translated as CASSPLSGTGVYEQYF.

J is TRBJ2-3 and V is TRBV20-1, with 7 bases identical to TRBD2. The germline gives CDR1 DFQATT, CDR2 SNEGSKA (reference sequence). CDR3 length: 12 residues. The ends lost 5 bases at V and 4 bases at J; junction bases unmatched: 3. CDR3 DNA: TGCAGTGCTTCTGCGGGGGCAGATACGCAGTATTTT. The encoded protein is CSASAGADTQYF.

The chain combines TRBV7-9 with TRBJ2-5; D ambiguous. V shed 2 bases and J shed 0 bases, with 10 bases lying between them. The V gene's germline CDR1 is SEHNR and CDR2 FQNEAQ (reference sequence). The CDR3 runs 15 residues. The CDR3 protein is CASSLKGQYQETQYF. The DNA of the CDR3 is TGTGCCAGCAGCTTAAAAGGGCAGTACCAAGAGACCCAGTACTTC.